This T cell receptor (beta chain) was sequenced during a study of Graves' ophthalmopathy and Graves' hyperthyroidism. RNA served as the template for amplifying TCR beta CDR3 regions. RT-PCR in the first round used HTBI primers; a second-round multiplex PCR followed. TCRdb reprocessed the multiplex PCR reads via MiXCR and lists one record per CDR3 protein. The sample includes 600,000 to 650,000 distinct CDR3 sequences, roughly 20% of them seen just once. This clonotype has a count of ten or more. The length of the CDR3 is 14 residues. V was clipped by 1 base and J by 7 bases, with 13 bases between them. Germline loops: CDR1 SGHVS, CDR2 FNYEAQ.

The sequenced material came from peripheral blood. The V and J genes are TRBV7-6 and TRBJ1-2; no definite D call. This clonotype was obtained from a woman aged 18-30 years with stable Graves' hyperthyroidism. Some clones in this sample may be carry-over from other donors' samples. As DNA, the CDR3 is TGTGCCAGCAGCTTAGACGGGCTAGGTCTTGGCTACACCTTC. Translated: CASSLDGLGLGYTF.